In its sample, the clone carrying this T cell receptor (beta chain) was seen many times. CDR3 length: 15 amino acids. Germline CDR1 and CDR2: MGHRA and YSYEKL. V was cut by 3 bases and J by 2 bases, with 12 bases left in between. These data come from a study of T-cell reconstitution after alpha-beta-depleted transplantation in children. A library of TCRbeta sequences, prepared with unique molecular identifiers, was generated. MiXCR was run by TCRdb on the PCR reads, yielding one entry per CDR3 protein. The table includes some 200,000 distinct CDR3 sequences, about 6.4% detected once. The V gene is TRBV4-1, the J gene TRBJ2-3; D call uncertain. Sequencing used PBMCs from the stem cell graft donor, obtained from the stem cell graft. This TCR was sampled from a human donor who donated a stem cell graft to a child with Wiskott-Aldrich syndrome. The chain's CDR3 is CASSQGPRHTDTQYF. Written as DNA, the CDR3 is TGCGCCAGCAGCCAGGGCCCTCGGCACACAGATACGCAGTATTTT.